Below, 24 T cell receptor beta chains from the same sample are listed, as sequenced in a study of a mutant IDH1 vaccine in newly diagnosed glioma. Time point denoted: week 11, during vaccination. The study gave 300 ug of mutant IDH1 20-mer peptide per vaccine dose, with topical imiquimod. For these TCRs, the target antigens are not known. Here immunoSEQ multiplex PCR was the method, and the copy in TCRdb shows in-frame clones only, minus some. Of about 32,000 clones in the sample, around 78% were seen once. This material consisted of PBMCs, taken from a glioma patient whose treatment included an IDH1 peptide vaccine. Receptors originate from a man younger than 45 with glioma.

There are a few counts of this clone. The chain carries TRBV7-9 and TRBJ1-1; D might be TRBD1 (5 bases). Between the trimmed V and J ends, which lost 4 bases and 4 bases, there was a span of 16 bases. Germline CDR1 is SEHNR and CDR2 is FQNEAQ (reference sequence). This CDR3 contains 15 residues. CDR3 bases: TGTGCCAGCAGCTGGGGCACCGGCCCAAGCACTGAAGCTTTCTTT. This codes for CASSWGTGPSTEAFF.

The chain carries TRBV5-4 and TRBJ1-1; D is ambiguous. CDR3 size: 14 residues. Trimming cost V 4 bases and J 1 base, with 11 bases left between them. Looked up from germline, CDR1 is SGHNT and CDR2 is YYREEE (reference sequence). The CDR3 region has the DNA TGTGCCAGCAGCCTCCCCGGTTGGAACACTGAAGCTTTCTTT. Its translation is CASSLPGWNTEAFF.

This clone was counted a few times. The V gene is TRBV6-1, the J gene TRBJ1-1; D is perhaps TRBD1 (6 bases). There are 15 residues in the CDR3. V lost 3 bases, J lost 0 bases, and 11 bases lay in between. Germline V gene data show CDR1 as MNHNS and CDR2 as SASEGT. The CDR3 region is CASSDTGSMNTEAFF. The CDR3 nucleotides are TGTGCCAGCAGTGATACAGGGTCGATGAACACTGAAGCTTTCTTT.

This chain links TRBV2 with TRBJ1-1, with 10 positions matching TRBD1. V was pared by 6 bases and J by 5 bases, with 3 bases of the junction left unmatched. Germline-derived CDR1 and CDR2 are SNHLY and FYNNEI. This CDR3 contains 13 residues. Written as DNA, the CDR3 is TGTGCCAGCAGAGGGACAGGGGAAACTGAAGCTTTCTTT. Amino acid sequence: CASRGTGETEAFF.

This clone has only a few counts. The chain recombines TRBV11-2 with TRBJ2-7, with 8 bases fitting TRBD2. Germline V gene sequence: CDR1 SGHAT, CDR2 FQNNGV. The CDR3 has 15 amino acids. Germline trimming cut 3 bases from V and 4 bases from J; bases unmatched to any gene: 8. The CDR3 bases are TGTGCCAGCAGCTTGTTTGCGGGGGGACTGTACGAGCAGTACTTC. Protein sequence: CASSLFAGGLYEQYF.

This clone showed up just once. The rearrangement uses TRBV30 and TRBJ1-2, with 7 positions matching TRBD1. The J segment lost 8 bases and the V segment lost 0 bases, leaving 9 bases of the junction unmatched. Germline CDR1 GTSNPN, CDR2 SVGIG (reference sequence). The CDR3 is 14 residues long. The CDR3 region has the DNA TGTGCCTGGAGTGTAACAGGGGTGGTGGGGGGCTACACCTTC. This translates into CAWSVTGVVGGYTF.

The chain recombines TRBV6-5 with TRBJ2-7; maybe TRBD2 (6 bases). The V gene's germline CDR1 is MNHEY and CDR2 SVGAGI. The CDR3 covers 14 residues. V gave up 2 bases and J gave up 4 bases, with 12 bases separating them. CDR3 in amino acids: CASSYRREPYEQYF. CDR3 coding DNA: TGTGCCAGCAGTTACCGCCGGGAGCCATACGAGCAGTACTTC.

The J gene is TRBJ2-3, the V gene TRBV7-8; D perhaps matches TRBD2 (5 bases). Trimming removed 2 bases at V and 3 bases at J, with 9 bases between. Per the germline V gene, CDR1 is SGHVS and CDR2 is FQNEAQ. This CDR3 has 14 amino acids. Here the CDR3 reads CASSLSGVTDTQYF. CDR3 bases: TGTGCCAGCAGCTTATCCGGGGTTACAGATACGCAGTATTTT.

The CDR3 region is CASRKTGAGPYNEQFF. CDR3 sequence (DNA): TGTGCCAGCAGGAAAACCGGGGCGGGGCCGTACAATGAGCAGTTCTTC. The rearrangement joins TRBV5-6 to TRBJ2-1, with D tentatively TRBD2 (6 bases). Trimming took off 5 bases at V and 4 bases at J, with 19 bases between the two ends. The CDR3 runs 16 residues. The germline V gene encodes CDR1 SGHDT and CDR2 YYEEEE. The full variable domain, its missing parts supplied by reference TRBV5-6 and TRBJ2-1, is DAGVTQSPTHLIKTRGQQVTLRCSPKSGHDTVSWYQQALGQGPQFIFQYYEEEERQRGNFPDRFSGHQFPNYSSELNVNALLLGDSALYLCASRKTGAGPYNEQFFGPGTRLTVL.

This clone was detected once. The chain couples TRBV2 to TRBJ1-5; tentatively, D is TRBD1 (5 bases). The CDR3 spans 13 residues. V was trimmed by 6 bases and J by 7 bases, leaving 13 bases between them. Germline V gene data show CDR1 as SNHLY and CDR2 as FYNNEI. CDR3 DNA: TGTGCCAGCAGGGGGACCGGGGGACAGCCCCAGCATTTT. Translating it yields CASRGTGGQPQHF.

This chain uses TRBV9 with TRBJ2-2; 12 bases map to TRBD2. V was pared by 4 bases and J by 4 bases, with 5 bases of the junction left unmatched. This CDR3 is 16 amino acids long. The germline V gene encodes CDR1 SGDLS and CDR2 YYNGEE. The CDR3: CASSPRLAGATGELFF. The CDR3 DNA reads TGTGCCAGCAGCCCTAGACTAGCGGGAGCCACCGGGGAGCTGTTTTTT.

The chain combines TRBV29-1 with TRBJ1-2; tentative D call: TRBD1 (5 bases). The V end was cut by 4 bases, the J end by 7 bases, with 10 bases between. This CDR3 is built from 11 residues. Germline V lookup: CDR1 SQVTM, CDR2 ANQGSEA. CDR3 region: CSVGEGLGYTF. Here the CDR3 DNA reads TGCAGCGTTGGCGAGGGGCTTGGCTACACCTTC. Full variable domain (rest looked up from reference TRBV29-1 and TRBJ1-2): SAVISQKPSRDICQRGTSLTIQCQVDSQVTMMFWYRQQPGQSLTLIATANQGSEATYESGFVIDKFPISRPNLTFSTLTVSNMSPEDSSIYLCSVGEGLGYTFGSGTRLTVV.

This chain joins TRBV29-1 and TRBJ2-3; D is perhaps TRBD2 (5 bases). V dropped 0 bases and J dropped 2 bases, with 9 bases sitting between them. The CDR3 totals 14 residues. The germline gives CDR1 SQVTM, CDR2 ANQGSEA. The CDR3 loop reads CSVEDSRATDTQYF. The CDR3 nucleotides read TGCAGCGTTGAAGATTCGAGGGCCACAGATACGCAGTATTTT.

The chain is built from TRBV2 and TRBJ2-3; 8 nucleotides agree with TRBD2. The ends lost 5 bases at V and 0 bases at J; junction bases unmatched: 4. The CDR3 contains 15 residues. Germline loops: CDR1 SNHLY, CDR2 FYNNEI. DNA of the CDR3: TGTGCCAGCAGTCCTACTAGCGGAAGCACAGATACGCAGTATTTT. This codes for CASSPTSGSTDTQYF. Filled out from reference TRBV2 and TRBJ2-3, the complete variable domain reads EPEVTQTPSHQVTQMGQEVILRCVPISNHLYFYWYRQILGQKVEFLVSFYNNEISEKSEIFDDQFSVERPDGSNFTLKIRSTKLEDSAMYFCASSPTSGSTDTQYFGPGTRLTVL.

CDR3 region: CATSRDAGGTDTQYF. CDR3 in DNA: TGTGCCACCAGCAGAGATGCGGGGGGCACAGATACGCAGTATTTT. The rearrangement joins TRBV15 to TRBJ2-3; 7 bases match TRBD2. The germline V gene encodes CDR1 LNHNV and CDR2 YYDKDF (reference sequence). CDR3 length equals 15 residues. Trimming took 0 bases from V and 1 from J; bases not matched to a gene: 1.

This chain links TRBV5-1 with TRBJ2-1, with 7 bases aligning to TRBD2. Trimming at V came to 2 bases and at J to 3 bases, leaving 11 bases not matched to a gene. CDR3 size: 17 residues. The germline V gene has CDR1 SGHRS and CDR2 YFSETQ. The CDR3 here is CASSLRETSLNYNEQFF. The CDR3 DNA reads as TGCGCCAGCAGCTTACGCGAGACTAGCCTAAACTACAATGAGCAGTTCTTC.

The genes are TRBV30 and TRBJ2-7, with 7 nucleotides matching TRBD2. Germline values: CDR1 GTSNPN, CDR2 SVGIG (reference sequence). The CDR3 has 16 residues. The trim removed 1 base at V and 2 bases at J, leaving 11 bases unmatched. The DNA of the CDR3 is TGTGCCTGGAGTGCGGGGGGACGGAAGACTACCTACGAGCAGTACTTC. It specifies CAWSAGGRKTTYEQYF.

The CDR3: CASSPDRASNTGELFF. The CDR3 region has the DNA TGTGCCAGCAGCCCAGACAGGGCTTCTAACACCGGGGAGCTGTTTTTT. The genes are TRBV11-3 and TRBJ2-2, with 7 bases aligning to TRBD1. The V gene end was trimmed by 5 bases and the J gene end by 2 bases; junction bases not matched to a gene: 8. Germline CDR1 SGHNT, CDR2 YENEEA. The CDR3 has 16 residues.

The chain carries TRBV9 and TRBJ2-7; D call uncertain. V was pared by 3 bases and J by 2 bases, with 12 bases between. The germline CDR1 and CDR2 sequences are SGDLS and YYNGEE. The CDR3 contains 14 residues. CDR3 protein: CASSAGSGAYEQYF. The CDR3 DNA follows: TGTGCCAGCAGCGCCGGATCCGGAGCCTACGAGCAGTACTTC.

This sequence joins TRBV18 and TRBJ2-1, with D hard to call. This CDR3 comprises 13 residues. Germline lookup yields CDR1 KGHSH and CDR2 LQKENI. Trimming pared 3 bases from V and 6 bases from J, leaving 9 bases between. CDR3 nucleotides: TGTGCCAGCTCACCCGAGAGAAGCAATGAGCAGTTCTTC. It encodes CASSPERSNEQFF.

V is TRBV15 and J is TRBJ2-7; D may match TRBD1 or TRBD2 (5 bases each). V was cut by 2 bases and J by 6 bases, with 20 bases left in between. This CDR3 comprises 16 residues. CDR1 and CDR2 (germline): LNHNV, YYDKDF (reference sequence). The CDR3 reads CATSRWARDPGSEQYF. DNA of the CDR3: TGTGCCACCAGCAGATGGGCCCGGGACCCGGGGAGCGAGCAGTACTTC. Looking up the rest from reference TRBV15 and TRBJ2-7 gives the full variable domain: DAMVIQNPRYQVTQFGKPVTLSCSQTLNHNVMYWYQQKSSQAPKLLFHYYDKDFNNEADTPDNFQSRRPNTSFCFLDIRSPGLGDTAMYLCATSRWARDPGSEQYFGPGTRLTVT.

The CDR3 is CASSPVQGGTGGMETQYF. DNA for the CDR3: TGTGCCAGCTCACCAGTTCAAGGAGGGACAGGGGGCATGGAGACCCAGTACTTC. V gene TRBV18 combines with J gene TRBJ2-5, with TRBD1 matching 12 bases. The CDR3 has 18 residues. V gave up 2 bases and J gave up 5 bases; unmatched junction bases: 12. Per germline, CDR1 KGHSH and CDR2 LQKENI.

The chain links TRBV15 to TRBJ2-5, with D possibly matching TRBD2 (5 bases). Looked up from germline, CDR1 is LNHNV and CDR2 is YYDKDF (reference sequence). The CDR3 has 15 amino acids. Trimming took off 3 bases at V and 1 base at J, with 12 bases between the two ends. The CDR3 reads CATSSERRGQETQYF. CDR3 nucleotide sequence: TGTGCCACCAGCAGTGAAAGACGGGGCCAAGAGACCCAGTACTTC.

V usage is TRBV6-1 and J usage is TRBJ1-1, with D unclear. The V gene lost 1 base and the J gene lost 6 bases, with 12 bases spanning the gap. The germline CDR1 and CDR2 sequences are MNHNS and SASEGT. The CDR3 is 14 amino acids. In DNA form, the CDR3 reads TGTGCCAGCAGTGAAGGGGTCCCCGGGTCTGAAGCTTTCTTT. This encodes CASSEGVPGSEAFF.